The next 14 T cell receptor beta chains were all read from a single sample in a study of sequential checkpoint blockade in melanoma. Libraries were prepared by immunoSEQ multiplex PCR; TCRdb keeps only in-frame clonotypes and omits some of them. The table lists under 20,000 clones, 70% to 80% of them singletons. The treatment here: randomized to nivolumab then ipilimumab (arm A) or the reverse (arm B). Sequences were derived from CD8+ T cells sorted from blood (inferred from file names), sampled from a patient given nivolumab and ipilimumab in sequence. These receptors were taken from a human donor with melanoma.

CDR3 protein: CASSTGQGLISAEQYF. CDR3 DNA sequence: TGTGCCAGCAGTACGGGACAGGGTTTAATCTCGGCCGAGCAGTACTTC. J is TRBJ2-7 and V is TRBV27, with TRBD1 matching 9 bases. The CDR3 runs to 16 residues. In germline, CDR1 is MNHEY, CDR2 SMNVEV (reference sequence). The trim removed 5 bases at V and 6 bases at J, leaving 14 bases unmatched.

The CDR3 DNA reads TGCGCCAGCAGCCAGGGGGACAGTCCCCTTGAGGAGCAGTACTTC. The encoded protein is CASSQGDSPLEEQYF. The chain employs TRBV4-1 and TRBJ2-7; the match to TRBD1 covers 7 bases. From germline, CDR1 is MGHRA and CDR2 YSYEKL. V shed 3 bases and J 7 bases; nucleotides not matched to a gene: 12. This CDR3 is 15 amino acids long.

The CDR3 sequence: CASSSTGVRPTSHYEQYF. The CDR3 DNA reads TGTGCCAGCAGCTCAACGGGGGTGCGACCCACTTCCCACTACGAGCAGTACTTC. The chain uses TRBV6-4 and TRBJ2-7, with D possibly matching TRBD2 (6 bases). V was clipped by 6 bases and J by 3 bases, with 27 bases between them. The germline V gene encodes CDR1 MRHNA and CDR2 SNTAGT. The CDR3 totals 18 residues.

This clone was seen only a few times. The rearrangement links TRBV6-4 to TRBJ1-1; 8 nucleotides line up with TRBD1. Unmatched junction bases numbered 7, after V lost 6 bases and J lost 4 bases. This CDR3 comprises 14 residues. The germline V gene encodes CDR1 MRHNA and CDR2 SNTAGT. The CDR3 DNA reads as TGTGCCAGCAGCGAGACAGGGGCCGGCACTGAAGCTTTCTTT. Translation: CASSETGAGTEAFF.

The J gene is TRBJ2-7, the V gene TRBV4-2, with D unclear. CDR3 length: 13 residues. The V end was cut by 0 bases, the J end by 0 bases, with 3 bases between. Germline CDR1 and CDR2: LGHNA and YNFKEQ. CDR3 protein: CASSQDHSYEQYF. The CDR3 nucleotides are TGTGCCAGCAGCCAAGATCACTCCTACGAGCAGTACTTC.

The V gene is TRBV7-8, the J gene TRBJ1-3; D is possibly TRBD1 (5 bases). V gave up 5 bases and J gave up 0 bases, with 14 bases separating them. From germline, CDR1 is SGHVS and CDR2 FQNEAQ. This CDR3 region has 16 residues. In nucleotides, the CDR3 is TGTGCCAGCAGCAGGGGACTGAAGAGCTCTGGAAACACCATATATTTT. Protein sequence: CASSRGLKSSGNTIYF.

This chain joins TRBV11-2 and TRBJ1-1, with no clear D. Trimming cost V 0 bases and J 1 base, with 15 bases left between them. Per the germline V gene, CDR1 is SGHAT and CDR2 is FQNNGV. This CDR3 contains 17 residues. The CDR3 sequence: CASSLDVRFSQNTEAFF. Here the CDR3 DNA reads TGTGCCAGCAGCTTAGATGTCCGGTTCTCCCAGAACACTGAAGCTTTCTTT.

Regarding this clone: A read error likely explains this, since a far larger clone differs by one base. This same CDR3 is encoded by further DNA sequences in the sample. The chain couples TRBV5-4 to TRBJ1-2; 7 nucleotides line up with TRBD1. The V segment lost 4 bases and the J segment 3 bases; nucleotides outside the gene matches: 9. The length of the CDR3 is 15 residues. From germline, CDR1 is SGHNT and CDR2 YYREEE (reference sequence). CDR3 in amino acids: CASSQGIGGYYGYTF. In DNA form, the CDR3 reads TGTGCCAGCAGCCAAGGTATAGGGGGCTACTATGGCTACACCTTC. Full variable domain (missing parts from reference TRBV5-4 and TRBJ1-2): ETGVTQSPTHLIKTRGQQVTLRCSSQSGHNTVSWYQQALGQGPQFIFQYYREEENGRGNFPPRFSGLQFPNYSSELNVNALELDDSALYLCASSQGIGGYYGYTFGSGTRLTVV.

This clone came up a few times. The chain uses TRBV19 and TRBJ2-7, with 8 bases that match TRBD2. The CDR3 contains 13 residues. The germline V gene encodes CDR1 LNHDA and CDR2 SQIVND (reference sequence). The J segment lost 3 bases and the V segment lost 9 bases, leaving 7 bases of the junction unmatched. The chain's CDR3 is CASSERGLYEQYF. Written as DNA, the CDR3 is TGTGCCAGCAGTGAGCGGGGGCTCTACGAGCAGTACTTC.

The gene calls are TRBV5-4 and TRBJ1-6, with a tentative D call TRBD1 (6 bases). CDR1 SGHNT and CDR2 YYREEE come from the germline V gene (reference sequence). The CDR3 extends over 18 amino acids. V lost 0 bases to trimming and J lost 7 bases, with 20 bases between them. The CDR3 nucleotides read TGTGCCAGCAGCTTGGACCTGTGGGGGGGCGCAGAAAATTCACCCCTCCACTTT. Translated, it gives CASSLDLWGGAENSPLHF.

This sequence joins TRBV13 and TRBJ1-1; TRBD1 matches at 7 bases. From germline, CDR1 is PRHDT and CDR2 FYEKMQ (reference sequence). J gave up 6 bases and V 1 base, and 5 bases lay outside the gene matches. The CDR3 runs 14 residues. As DNA, the CDR3 is TGTGCCAGCAGCTTAGCGGAGGGGGCTGCTGAAGCTTTCTTT. Translation: CASSLAEGAAEAFF. Filled out from reference TRBV13 and TRBJ1-1, the complete variable domain reads AAGVIQSPRHLIKEKRETATLKCYPIPRHDTVYWYQQGPGQDPQFLISFYEKMQSDKGSIPDRFSAQQFSDYHSELNMSSLELGDSALYFCASSLAEGAAEAFFGQGTRLTVV.

V is TRBV30 and J is TRBJ1-1; D is undetermined. Germline V gene sequence: CDR1 GTSNPN, CDR2 SVGIG (reference sequence). This CDR3 spans 13 amino acids. V gave up 3 bases and J gave up 1 base, with 9 bases separating them. CDR3 sequence: CAWSLQPNTEAFF. CDR3 bases: TGTGCCTGGAGCCTACAGCCGAACACTGAAGCTTTCTTT.

This chain links TRBV6-5 with TRBJ2-7, with a weak D call TRBD2 (5 bases). Trimming took 0 bases from V and 0 from J, leaving 12 bases between them. In germline, CDR1 is MNHEY, CDR2 SVGAGI. The CDR3 runs to 16 residues. CDR3 sequence: CASSYSVDRGSYEQYF. The CDR3 region has the DNA TGTGCCAGCAGTTACTCGGTCGATCGGGGCTCCTACGAGCAGTACTTC.

In DNA form, the CDR3 reads TGTGCCAGCAGCTTGGCACAGGGATTGACCTACGAGCAGTACTTC. Protein sequence: CASSLAQGLTYEQYF. This chain joins TRBV5-5 and TRBJ2-7; TRBD1 is a possible D gene (6 bases). Germline CDR1 reads SGHKS; CDR2 reads YYEKEE (reference sequence). The CDR3 runs 15 residues. The V end lost 0 bases, the J end lost 2 bases, and 12 bases lay between the germline ends.